Listed here are 3 T cell receptor beta chains from one sample, sequenced in a study of CD8+ T cells in alopecia areata. The authors extracted RNA and reverse transcribed it into cDNA as the sequencing template. Clones were read by immunoSEQ multiplex PCR, and TCRdb kept only the in-frame ones, dropping some. The sample contains 150,000 to 200,000 clones, about half of which appear only once. Treatment described: oral pan-JAK inhibitor, 5-10 mg twice daily. Specimen: CD8+ T cells sorted from blood, collected around week 54, from a patient treated with tofacitinib. These receptors all come from a human donor with alopecia areata.

V is TRBV7-9 and J is TRBJ2-7; tentatively, D is TRBD1 (5 bases). CDR1 and CDR2 from the germline V gene are SEHNR and FQNEAQ (reference sequence). Between the trimmed V and J ends, which lost 5 bases and 11 bases, there was a span of 19 bases. The CDR3 totals 13 residues. Written as DNA, the CDR3 is TGTGCCAGCAGCACTGACCAGGGTCGGTCGGAGTACTTC. Translation gives CASSTDQGRSEYF.

This clone was seen a few times. The chain carries TRBV5-6 and TRBJ2-7, with 10 nucleotides matching TRBD1. The CDR3 contains 14 residues. Germline V gene lookup returns CDR1 SGHDT and CDR2 YYEEEE. Germline trimming cut 3 bases from V and 5 bases from J; bases unmatched to any gene: 5. The CDR3 DNA is TGTGCCAGCAGCTCCGGGACAGGGGCCAACGAGCAGTACTTC. Translating gives CASSSGTGANEQYF.

V and J are TRBV29-1 and TRBJ2-7; 12 bases fit TRBD1. The V gene's germline CDR1 is SQVTM and CDR2 ANQGSEA. The trim removed 4 bases at V and 11 bases at J, leaving 3 bases unmatched. The CDR3 runs 11 residues. The CDR3 nucleotides read TGCAGCGTTGCCGGGACAGGGGGCAAGTACTTC. It yields the protein CSVAGTGGKYF.